The T cell receptor (beta chain) described here comes from a study of radiation and T cells in renal cell carcinoma. Turning to the study itself: Nephrectomy followed 15 Gy stereotactic body radiation by 4 weeks. The study, taken as a whole, reports: From baseline, blood top tumor clonotypes peaked at 2 weeks post-radiation.

Comments on this clone: Its specificity is not known.

Time point specified: baseline pretreatment blood. Described treatment: 15 Gy SBRT to primary tumor, nephrectomy 4 weeks later. The patient's renal cell carcinoma had clear cell pathology. TCRdb's table, derived via immunoSEQ multiplex PCR, lists solely in-frame clones and lacks some. The sample shows tens of thousands of clones, about three quarters of them seen only once. The CDR3 length is 16 residues. Germline loops: CDR1 SGHDT, CDR2 YYEEEE. Trimming at V came to 2 bases and at J to 0 bases, leaving 6 bases not matched to a gene. This receptor was obtained from a man in his sixties with renal cell carcinoma. This rearrangement joins TRBV5-6 to TRBJ2-3; 7 nucleotides agree with TRBD1. Specimen: blood, collected from a patient whose treatment included radiotherapy and nephrectomy. CDR3 in DNA: TGTGCCAGCAGCTTATTCGACAGGGCCAGCACAGATACGCAGTATTTT. This codes for CASSLFDRASTDTQYF. The variable domain in full, completed from reference TRBV5-6 and TRBJ2-3, reads DAGVTQSPTHLIKTRGQQVTLRCSPKSGHDTVSWYQQALGQGPQFIFQYYEEEERQRGNFPDRFSGHQFPNYSSELNVNALLLGDSALYLCASSLFDRASTDTQYFGPGTRLTVL.